This T cell receptor (beta chain) is from a study of regulatory T cells in long-lasting Graves disease. Study-level results: Persistent disease preferred TRBV28, TRBJ1-2 and TRBJ2-5; new disease, TRBV20-1 and TRBJ2-1.

The sample's time point: newly diagnosed GD, antithyroid drugs for less than 3 months. Generation of the TCR library employed RNA extracted from PBMCs. To make TCR beta libraries, researchers used iRepertoire HTBI primers and Arm-PCR of CDR3 regions. In the authors' methods: The samples included approximately 62 TRBV and 14 TRBJ segments. TCRdb analysed the multiplex PCR reads with MiXCR anew, one entry per CDR3 protein. TCRdb, not the authors, supplied the V and J calls. The top ten hold about 38% of the sample, which has fewer than 400,000 distinct CDR3 sequences, about 18% seen once. Comment on this clonotype: Its antigen is not known.

The CDR3 covers 14 residues. V lost 7 bases and J lost 6; bases outside the gene matches: 8. Sequencing was performed on peripheral blood mononuclear cells (PBMCs), taken at new diagnosis, from a patient treated with antithyroid drugs. The TCR was taken from a female donor with Graves disease. The chain joins TRBV12-3 or TRBV12-4 to TRBJ1-3, with 8 bases matching TRBD1. CDR3 residues: CASTLPDRENTIYF. CDR3 sequence (DNA): TGTGCCAGCACTCTCCCGGACAGGGAAAACACCATATATTTT.